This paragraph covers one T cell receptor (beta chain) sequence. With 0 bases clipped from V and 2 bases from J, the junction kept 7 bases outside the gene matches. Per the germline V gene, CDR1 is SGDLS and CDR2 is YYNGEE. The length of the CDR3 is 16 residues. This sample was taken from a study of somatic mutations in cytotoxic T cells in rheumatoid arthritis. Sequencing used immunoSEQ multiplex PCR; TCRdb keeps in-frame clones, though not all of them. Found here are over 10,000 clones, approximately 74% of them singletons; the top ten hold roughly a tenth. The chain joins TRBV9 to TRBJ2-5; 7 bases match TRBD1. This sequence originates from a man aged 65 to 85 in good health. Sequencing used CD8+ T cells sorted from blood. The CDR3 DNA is TGTGCCAGCAGCGTAGGGAGTTTGGGACAGCAAGAGACCCAGTACTTC. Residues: CASSVGSLGQQETQYF.